A single TCR beta chain is shown here with its context. Its antigen is undetermined. Noted time point: week 35, safety follow-up. Vaccinated patients received 300 ug of mutant IDH1 20-mer peptide per dose, with topical imiquimod. Donors' newly diagnosed IDH1-mutant WHO grade 3 or 4 astrocytomas lacked nuclear ATRX. These data are taken from a study of a mutant IDH1 vaccine in newly diagnosed glioma. Whole-study context: Vaccine administration was initiated 4-6 weeks following radiotherapy alone, or with temozolomide cycles. Most patients had received both radiotherapy and temozolomide, the prior options being radiotherapy, temozolomide, or both.

The table came from immunoSEQ multiplex PCR; TCRdb's copy has only in-frame clones and leaves some out. This sample has around 45,000 clones, with roughly 91% found just once. Per the germline V gene, CDR1 is SGHTA and CDR2 is FQGNSA. The CDR3 consists of 12 residues. With 2 bases removed from V and 12 bases from J, the gap between germline ends came to 11 bases. This sequence was found in a woman between 35 and 50 years old with glioma. This specimen was PBMCs, taken from a glioma patient whose treatment included an IDH1 peptide vaccine. The J gene is TRBJ2-1, the V gene TRBV7-2, with D unclear. The CDR3 DNA reads TGTGCCAGCAGCTTAACGAGGTCGACGCAGTTCTTC. Its protein product is CASSLTRSTQFF.